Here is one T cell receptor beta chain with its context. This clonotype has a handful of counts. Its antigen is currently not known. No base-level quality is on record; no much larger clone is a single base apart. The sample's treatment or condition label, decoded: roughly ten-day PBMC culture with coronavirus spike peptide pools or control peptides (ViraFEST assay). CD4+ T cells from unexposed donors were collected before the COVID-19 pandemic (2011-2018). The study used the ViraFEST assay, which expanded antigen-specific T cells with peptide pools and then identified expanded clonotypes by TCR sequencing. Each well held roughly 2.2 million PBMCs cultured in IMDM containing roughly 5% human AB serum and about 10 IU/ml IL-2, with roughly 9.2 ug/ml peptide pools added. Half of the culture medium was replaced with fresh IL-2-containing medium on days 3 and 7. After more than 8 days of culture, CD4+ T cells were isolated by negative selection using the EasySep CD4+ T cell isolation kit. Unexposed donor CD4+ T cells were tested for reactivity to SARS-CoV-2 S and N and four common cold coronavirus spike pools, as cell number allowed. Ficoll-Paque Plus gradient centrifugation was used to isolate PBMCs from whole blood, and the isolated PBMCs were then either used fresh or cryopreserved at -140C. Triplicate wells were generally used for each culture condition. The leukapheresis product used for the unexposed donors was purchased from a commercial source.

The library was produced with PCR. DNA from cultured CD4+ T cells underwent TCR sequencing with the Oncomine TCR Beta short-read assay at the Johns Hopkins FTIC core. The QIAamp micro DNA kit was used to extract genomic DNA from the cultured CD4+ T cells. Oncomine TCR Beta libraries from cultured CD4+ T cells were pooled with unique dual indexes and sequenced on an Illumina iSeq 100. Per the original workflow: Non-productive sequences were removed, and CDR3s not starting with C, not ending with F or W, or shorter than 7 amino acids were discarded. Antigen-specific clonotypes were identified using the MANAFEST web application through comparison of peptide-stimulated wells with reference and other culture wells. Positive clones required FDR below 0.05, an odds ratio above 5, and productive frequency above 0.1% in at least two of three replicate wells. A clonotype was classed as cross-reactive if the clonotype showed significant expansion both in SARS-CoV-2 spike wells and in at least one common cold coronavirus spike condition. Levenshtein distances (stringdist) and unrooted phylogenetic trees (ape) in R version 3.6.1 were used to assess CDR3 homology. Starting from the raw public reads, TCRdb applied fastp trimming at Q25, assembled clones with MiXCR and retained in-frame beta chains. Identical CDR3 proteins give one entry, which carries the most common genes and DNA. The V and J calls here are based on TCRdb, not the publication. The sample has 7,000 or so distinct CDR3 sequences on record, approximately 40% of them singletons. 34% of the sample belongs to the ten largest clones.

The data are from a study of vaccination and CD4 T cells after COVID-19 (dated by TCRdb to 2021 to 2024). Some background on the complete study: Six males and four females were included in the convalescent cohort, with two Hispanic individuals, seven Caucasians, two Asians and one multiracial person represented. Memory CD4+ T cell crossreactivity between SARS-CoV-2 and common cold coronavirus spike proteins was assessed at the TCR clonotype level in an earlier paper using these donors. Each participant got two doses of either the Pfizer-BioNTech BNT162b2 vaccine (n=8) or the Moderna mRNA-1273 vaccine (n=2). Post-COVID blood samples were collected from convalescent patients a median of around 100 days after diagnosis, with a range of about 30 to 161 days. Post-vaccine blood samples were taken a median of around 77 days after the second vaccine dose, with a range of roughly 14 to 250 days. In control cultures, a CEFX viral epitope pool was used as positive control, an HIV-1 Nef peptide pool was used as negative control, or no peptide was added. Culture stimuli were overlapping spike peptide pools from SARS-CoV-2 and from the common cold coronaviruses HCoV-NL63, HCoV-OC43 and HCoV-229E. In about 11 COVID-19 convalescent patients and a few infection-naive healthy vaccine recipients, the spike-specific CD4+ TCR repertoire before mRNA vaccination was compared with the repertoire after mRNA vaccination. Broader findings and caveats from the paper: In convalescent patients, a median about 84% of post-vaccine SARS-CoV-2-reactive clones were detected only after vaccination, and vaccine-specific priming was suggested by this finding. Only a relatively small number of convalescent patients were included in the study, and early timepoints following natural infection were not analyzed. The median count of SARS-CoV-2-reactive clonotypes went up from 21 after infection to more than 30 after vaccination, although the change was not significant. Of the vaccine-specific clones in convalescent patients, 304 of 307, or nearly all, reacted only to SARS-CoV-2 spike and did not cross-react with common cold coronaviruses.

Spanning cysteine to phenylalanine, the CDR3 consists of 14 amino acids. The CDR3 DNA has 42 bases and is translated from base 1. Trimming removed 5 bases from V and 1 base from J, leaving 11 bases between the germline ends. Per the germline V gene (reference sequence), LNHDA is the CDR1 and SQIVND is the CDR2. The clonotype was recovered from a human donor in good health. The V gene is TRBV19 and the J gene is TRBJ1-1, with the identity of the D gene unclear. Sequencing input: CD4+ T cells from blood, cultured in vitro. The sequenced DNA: TGTGCCAGTAGTCAGGTGAGTTGGAACACTGAAGCTTTCTTT. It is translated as CASSQVSWNTEAFF.